This passage covers 24 T cell receptor beta chains from one sample sequenced in a study of response to subunit inactivated influenza vaccine. MiXCR was run by TCRdb on the RT-PCR reads, yielding one entry per CDR3 protein. The data hold roughly 710,000 distinct CDR3 sequences, with around 15% observed a single time. The sequencing here drew on PBMCs from blood, taken about 14 days before vaccination. These TCRs come from a man between 50 and 59 years old who received an inactivated influenza vaccine.

The V and J genes are TRBV29-1 and TRBJ1-2; D not certain. The CDR3 loop spans 14 amino acids. Trimming took off 0 bases at V and 9 bases at J, with 17 bases between the two ends. Germline CDR1 SQVTM, CDR2 ANQGSEA. Here the CDR3 reads CSVEENRRGLSYTF. The CDR3 DNA is TGCAGCGTTGAAGAAAACAGAAGAGGGCTCAGCTACACCTTC.

There are a few counts of this clonotype. V gene TRBV4-3 combines with J gene TRBJ2-3, with 8 bases matching TRBD2. Unmatched junction bases numbered 9, after V lost 1 base and J lost 3 bases. Germline loops: CDR1 LGHNA, CDR2 YSLEER. CDR3 length: 17 amino acids. The CDR3 is CASSQVRAGDRTDTQYF. The CDR3 nucleotides read TGCGCCAGCAGCCAAGTGCGAGCGGGAGATCGGACAGATACGCAGTATTTT.

In the case of this clonotype: This may come from a read error, since a much larger clone is one base off. The rearrangement joins TRBV18 to TRBJ2-7; D remains unclear. V was trimmed by 0 bases and J by 5 bases, leaving 5 bases between them. The CDR3 length is 12 residues. Germline V gives CDR1 KGHSH, CDR2 LQKENI. The CDR3 DNA follows: TGTGCCAGCTCACCACCGACCCACGAGCAGTACTTC. It encodes CASSPPTHEQYF.

This chain links TRBV12-3 or TRBV12-4 with TRBJ2-5, with TRBD1 matching 8 bases. The ends lost 5 bases at V and 4 bases at J; junction bases unmatched: 6. The CDR3 covers 14 residues. CDR3: CASSPPQGAETQYF. As DNA, the CDR3 is TGTGCCAGCAGTCCCCCCCAGGGGGCAGAGACCCAGTACTTC.

V is TRBV6-1 and J is TRBJ1-1; D is undetermined. The V gene lost 10 bases and the J gene lost 3 bases, with 21 bases spanning the gap. Looked up from germline, CDR1 is MNHNS and CDR2 is SASEGT. CDR3 length: 15 residues. In nucleotides, the CDR3 is TGTGCCACTAATAACCCGGGGTGGGAGGACACTGAAGCTTTCTTT. Translating gives CATNNPGWEDTEAFF.

This clonotype was recorded at least ten times. V gene TRBV4-3 combines with J gene TRBJ2-2; D may be TRBD1 or TRBD2 (6 bases each). Per the germline V gene, CDR1 is LGHNA and CDR2 is YSLEER. The CDR3 loop spans 14 amino acids. V was shortened by 0 bases and J by 5 bases, with 7 bases between the two germline ends. The CDR3 region has the DNA TGCGCCAGCAGCCAAGAAGGGGGGACCGGGGAGCTGTTTTTT. The encoded protein is CASSQEGGTGELFF.

The rearrangement links TRBV14 to TRBJ2-1; D is undetermined. This CDR3 is 15 amino acids long. Germline V gene lookup returns CDR1 SGHDN and CDR2 FVKESK. V was clipped by 0 bases and J by 1 base, with 7 bases between them. CDR3 sequence: CASSQERHSYNEQFF. The CDR3 DNA reads as TGTGCCAGCAGCCAAGAACGGCATTCCTACAATGAGCAGTTCTTC.

The chain has TRBV28 and TRBJ2-1; possibly TRBD2 for D (6 bases). The germline V and J ends were trimmed by 6 bases and 0 bases, with 15 bases remaining between them. Germline V gene sequence: CDR1 MDHEN, CDR2 SYDVKM. This CDR3 has 16 residues. This CDR3 is CASSPWRDFSYNEQFF. The CDR3 DNA reads TGTGCCAGCAGCCCCTGGAGGGACTTCTCCTACAATGAGCAGTTCTTC.

The rearrangement links TRBV6-2 or TRBV6-3 to TRBJ2-7; perhaps TRBD1 as D (5 bases). CDR1 and CDR2 from the germline V gene are MNHEY and SVGEGT. CDR3 size: 13 residues. Trimming removed 8 bases from V and 3 bases from J, with 14 bases in between. CDR3 loop: CASGPRRVYEQYF. The CDR3 coding sequence is TGTGCCAGCGGTCCCCGCAGGGTCTACGAGCAGTACTTC.

The V gene is TRBV6-2 or TRBV6-3, the J gene TRBJ2-2; 15 nucleotides agree with TRBD2. CDR3 length: 13 amino acids. The V gene end was trimmed by 4 bases and the J gene end by 15 bases; junction bases not matched to a gene: 3. CDR1 and CDR2 from the germline V gene are MNHEY and SVGEGT. The CDR3: CASSLGLAGGLFF. DNA of the CDR3: TGTGCCAGCAGTTTGGGACTAGCGGGAGGTTTGTTTTTT.

The V and J genes are TRBV6-6 and TRBJ2-7; a possible D gene is TRBD2 (6 bases). V was pared by 7 bases and J by 3 bases, with 13 bases between. The germline gives CDR1 MNHNY, CDR2 SVGAGI (reference sequence). The CDR3 extends over 13 amino acids. Here the CDR3 reads CASTQGGGYEQYF. Here the CDR3 DNA reads TGTGCCAGCACCCAGGGAGGTGGCTACGAGCAGTACTTC.

The chain carries TRBV6-1 and TRBJ2-5; TRBD2 matches 11 bases. CDR3 length equals 15 residues. With V trimmed by 5 bases and J by 7 bases, 9 bases remained unmatched. The germline V gene has CDR1 MNHNS and CDR2 SASEGT. CDR3 DNA sequence: TGTGCCAGCAGTACAGGGACTAGCGGAGTGAGGACCCAGTACTTC. Amino acid sequence: CASSTGTSGVRTQYF.

The J gene is TRBJ2-1, the V gene TRBV7-2, with D unresolved. The V end lost 1 base, the J end lost 0 bases, and 7 bases lay between the germline ends. Germline CDR1 SGHTA, CDR2 FQGNSA. CDR3 size: 15 residues. CDR3 residues: CASSLVQTSYNEQFF. As DNA, the CDR3 is TGTGCCAGCAGCTTAGTACAGACCTCCTACAATGAGCAGTTCTTC. The whole variable domain, remainder taken from reference TRBV7-2 and TRBJ2-1, is GAGVSQSPSNKVTEKGKDVELRCDPISGHTALYWYRQSLGQGLEFLIYFQGNSAPDKSGLPSDRFSAERTGGSVSTLTIQRTQQEDSAVYLCASSLVQTSYNEQFFGPGTRLTVL.

The gene calls are TRBV29-1 and TRBJ2-7, with TRBD2 identical over 12 bases. Germline assignment: CDR1 SQVTM and CDR2 ANQGSEA. This CDR3 is 13 amino acids long. J gave up 3 bases and V 5 bases, and 2 bases lay outside the gene matches. The CDR3: CSVLAGGLYEQYF. The CDR3 DNA sequence: TGCAGCGTTCTAGCGGGAGGGCTCTACGAGCAGTACTTC.

Only a few counts were recorded for this clonotype. This rearrangement joins TRBV3-1 to TRBJ2-1; D tentatively fits TRBD1 or TRBD2 (5 bases each). Trimming pared 3 bases from V and 0 bases from J, leaving 12 bases between. The germline V gene encodes CDR1 LGHDT and CDR2 YNNKEL (reference sequence). The CDR3 is 16 residues long. The CDR3 spells CASSHRDPSSYNEQFF. The CDR3 DNA reads TGTGCCAGCAGCCACCGGGACCCTAGCTCCTACAATGAGCAGTTCTTC.

Ten or more counts support this clonotype. The rearrangement uses TRBV15 and TRBJ1-4, with D tentatively TRBD1 (5 bases). CDR3 length equals 13 residues. The V end was cut by 4 bases, the J end by 4 bases, with 7 bases between. The germline V gene has CDR1 LNHNV and CDR2 YYDKDF (reference sequence). CDR3 nucleotides: TGTGCCACCAGCACAGGGAATAATGAAAAACTGTTTTTT. Its protein is CATSTGNNEKLFF.

The chain joins TRBV10-3 to TRBJ2-7; a possible D gene is TRBD1 (5 bases). The CDR3 spans 14 residues. V was trimmed by 5 bases and J by 3 bases, leaving 14 bases between them. Germline CDR1 is ENHRY and CDR2 is SYGVKD. The CDR3 sequence: CAISQGKGNYEQYF. The CDR3 coding sequence is TGTGCCATCAGTCAGGGTAAGGGGAACTACGAGCAGTACTTC.

The V call is TRBV6-5, the J call TRBJ2-3; D uncertain. Looked up from germline, CDR1 is MNHEY and CDR2 is SVGAGI. The CDR3 has 16 amino acids. Trimming took off 2 bases at V and 1 base at J, with 13 bases between the two ends. The DNA of the CDR3 is TGTGCCAGCAGTTACACTGGCATCGCTCGCACAGATACGCAGTATTTT. It yields the protein CASSYTGIARTDTQYF.

V and J are TRBV5-6 and TRBJ2-5, with TRBD2 matching over 9 bases. Germline loops: CDR1 SGHDT, CDR2 YYEEEE. V shed 2 bases and J 5 bases; nucleotides not matched to a gene: 4. CDR3 size: 14 residues. CDR3 in DNA: TGTGCCAGCAGCTTAAAAGCGGGGGGTGAGACCCAGTACTTC. Translating it yields CASSLKAGGETQYF.

The rearrangement links TRBV27 to TRBJ2-5, with a tentative D call TRBD2 (5 bases). Germline values: CDR1 MNHEY, CDR2 SMNVEV (reference sequence). The V and J ends lost 6 bases and 3 bases respectively, with 23 bases between them. The CDR3 has 17 amino acids. CDR3 sequence: CASRPGSGTIYKETQYF. DNA for the CDR3: TGTGCCAGCAGACCGGGGTCGGGCACTATCTACAAAGAGACCCAGTACTTC.

This sequence joins TRBV28 and TRBJ2-3; 7 bases align to TRBD1. CDR1 and CDR2 (germline): MDHEN, SYDVKM. The CDR3 has 18 amino acids. V lost 3 bases and J lost 1; bases outside the gene matches: 13. CDR3 sequence: CASSFLQGWVKGTDTQYF. The DNA for the CDR3 is TGTGCCAGCAGTTTTTTACAGGGGTGGGTGAAGGGCACAGATACGCAGTATTTT. The variable domain in full, completed from reference TRBV28 and TRBJ2-3, reads DVKVTQSSRYLVKRTGEKVFLECVQDMDHENMFWYRQDPGLGLRLIYFSYDVKMKEKGDIPEGYSVSREKKERFSLILESASTNQTSMYLCASSFLQGWVKGTDTQYFGPGTRLTVL.

This clonotype has at least ten counts. This chain connects TRBV29-1 to TRBJ1-5; D is ambiguous. The CDR3 consists of 12 residues. CDR1 and CDR2 from the germline V gene are SQVTM and ANQGSEA. The V gene lost 6 bases and the J gene lost 6 bases, with 12 bases spanning the gap. The CDR3 coding sequence is TGCAGCGTAAAAGAGGGTTTTCAGCCCCAGCATTTT. Its protein is CSVKEGFQPQHF. The variable domain in full, with the rest retrieved from reference TRBV29-1 and TRBJ1-5, is SAVISQKPSRDICQRGTSLTIQCQVDSQVTMMFWYRQQPGQSLTLIATANQGSEATYESGFVIDKFPISRPNLTFSTLTVSNMSPEDSSIYLCSVKEGFQPQHFGDGTRLSIL.

This clonotype was seen a few times. The chain recombines TRBV7-9 with TRBJ2-5, with D possibly matching TRBD2 (6 bases). V was trimmed by 6 bases and J by 5 bases, leaving 13 bases between them. The CDR3 covers 13 residues. Germline V gene lookup returns CDR1 SEHNR and CDR2 FQNEAQ (reference sequence). CDR3 loop: CASRSGGRETQYF. The CDR3 bases are TGTGCCAGCAGGTCCGGGGGTCGGGAGACCCAGTACTTC.

V gene TRBV4-3 combines with J gene TRBJ1-2, with D unresolved. Germline CDR1 and CDR2: LGHNA and YSLEER. The CDR3 consists of 14 residues. V was pared by 0 bases and J by 5 bases, with 10 bases between. CDR3 residues: CASSQEYVHYGYTF. For the CDR3, the DNA is TGCGCCAGCAGCCAAGAATACGTCCATTATGGCTACACCTTC.